This T cell receptor (beta chain) is drawn from a study of blood T cell repertoires in COVID-19. Study-wide context: Samples of COVID-19 (acute and convalescent) were obtained from the United States, Italy and Spain. The cDNA or gDNA used as material had been derived from T cells, B-cell-depleted T cells, or PBMCs.

The data were produced by immunoSEQ multiplex PCR, yet TCRdb's version contains in-frame clones alone and is incomplete. Of 400,000 to 550,000 clones in the sample, 70% to 90% were seen once. The length of the CDR3 is 15 residues. CDR1 MNHEY and CDR2 SVGAGI come from the germline V gene. Trimming took 2 bases from V and 3 from J, leaving 13 bases between them. Cohort assignment relied on participant-reported clinical history. This receptor was taken from a woman aged 18 to 35 with acute COVID-19. The chain uses TRBV6-5 and TRBJ1-2, with a tentative D call TRBD1 (6 bases). The sequenced sample consisted of PBMCs or T cells enriched from blood (not recorded which). This CDR3 is CASSYLRSGDYGYTF. CDR3 nucleotides: TGTGCCAGCAGTTACCTGAGGTCAGGGGACTATGGCTACACCTTC.